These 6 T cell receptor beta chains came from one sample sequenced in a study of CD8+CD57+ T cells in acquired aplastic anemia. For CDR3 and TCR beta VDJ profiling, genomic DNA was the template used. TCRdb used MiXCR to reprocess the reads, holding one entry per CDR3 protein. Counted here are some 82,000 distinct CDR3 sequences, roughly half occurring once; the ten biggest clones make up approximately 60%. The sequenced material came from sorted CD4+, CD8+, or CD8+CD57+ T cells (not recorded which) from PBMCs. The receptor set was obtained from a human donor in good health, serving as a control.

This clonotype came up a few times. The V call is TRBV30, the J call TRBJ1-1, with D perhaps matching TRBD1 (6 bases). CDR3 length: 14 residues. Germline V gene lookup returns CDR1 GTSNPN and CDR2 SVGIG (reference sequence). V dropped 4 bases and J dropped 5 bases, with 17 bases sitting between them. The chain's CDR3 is CAWTVGGARTEAFF. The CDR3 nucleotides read TGTGCCTGGACTGTTGGGGGCGCGAGAACTGAAGCTTTCTTT.

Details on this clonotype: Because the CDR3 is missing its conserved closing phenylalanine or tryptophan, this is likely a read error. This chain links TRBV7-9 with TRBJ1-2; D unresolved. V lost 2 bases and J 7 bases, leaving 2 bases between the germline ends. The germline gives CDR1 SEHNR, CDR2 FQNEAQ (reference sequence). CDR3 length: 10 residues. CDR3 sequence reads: CASSLPGYTL. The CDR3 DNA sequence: TGTGCCAGCAGCTTACCTGGCTACACCCTC.

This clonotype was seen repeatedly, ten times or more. CDR3 in DNA: TGTGCCAGCAGCTTAGACAGGAACACTGAAGCTTTCTTT. This encodes CASSLDRNTEAFF. V usage is TRBV7-8 and J usage is TRBJ1-1, with D unresolved. Germline loops: CDR1 SGHVS, CDR2 FQNEAQ. V lost 1 base, J lost 1 base, and 4 bases lay in between. The CDR3 runs 13 residues.

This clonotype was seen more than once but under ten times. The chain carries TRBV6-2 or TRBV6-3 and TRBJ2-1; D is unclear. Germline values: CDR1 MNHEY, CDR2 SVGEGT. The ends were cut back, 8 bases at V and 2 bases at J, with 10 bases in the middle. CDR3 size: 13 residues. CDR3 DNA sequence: TGTGCCAGCGGGTGGGGTCCCTACAATGAGCAGTTCTTC. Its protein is CASGWGPYNEQFF.

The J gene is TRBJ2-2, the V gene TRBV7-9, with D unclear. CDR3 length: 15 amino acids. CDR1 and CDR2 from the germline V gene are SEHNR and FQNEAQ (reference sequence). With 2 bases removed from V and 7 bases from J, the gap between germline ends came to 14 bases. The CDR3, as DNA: TGTGCCAGCAGCTTACGGAGTCATAAAGGCGGGGAGCTGTTTTTT. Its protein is CASSLRSHKGGELFF.

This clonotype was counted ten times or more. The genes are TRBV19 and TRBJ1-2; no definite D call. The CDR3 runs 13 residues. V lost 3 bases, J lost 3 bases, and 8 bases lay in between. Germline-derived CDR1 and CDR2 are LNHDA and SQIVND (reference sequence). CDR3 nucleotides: TGTGCCAGTAGTATCGTAGATTACTATGGCTACACCTTC. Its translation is CASSIVDYYGYTF.